The following is a TCR beta chain sequence with its context. The sample originates from a study of cytotoxic CD8 clonotypes in ibrutinib-treated CLL. Trimming left V 4 bases short and J 5 bases short, with 21 bases between. Germline CDR1 and CDR2: LNHDA and SQIVND (reference sequence). The length of the CDR3 is 16 residues. Deep sequencing aimed at 1 in 200,000 to 1 in 1 million T cells' resolution. Sequencing was performed with immunoSEQ multiplex PCR; in TCRdb, only in-frame clones are kept and a portion is missing. The sample contains approximately 330,000 clones, 80% of which appear only once. The V and J genes are TRBV19 and TRBJ2-7; a weak D match, TRBD2 (5 bases). Here the sequenced sample was PBMCs, taken before ibrutinib treatment. The TCR was taken from a human donor with chronic lymphocytic leukemia. This chain's CDR3 is CASSTRSGVLGHEQYF. DNA for the CDR3: TGTGCCAGTAGTACCCGGTCCGGGGTCCTAGGGCACGAGCAGTACTTC.